This TCR beta chain was sequenced in a study of T cells in Graves' hyperthyroidism and ophthalmopathy. Exclusions: uncontrolled infection, other autoimmune disease, pregnancy, lactation. Trimming removed 4 bases from V and 6 bases from J; junction bases left unmatched: 14. Germline lookup yields CDR1 ENHRY and CDR2 SYGVKD. The CDR3 spans 16 residues. Amplified TCR beta CDR3 regions derived from RNA transcripts. When the TCR CDR3 underwent first-round RT-PCR, the HTBI primer set was used. TCRdb reanalysed the multiplex PCR reads using MiXCR and keeps one entry per CDR3 protein. The data show a few hundred thousand distinct CDR3 sequences, with around 14% seen just once and more than 4.5% held by the top ten. Overall study findings and caveats: Ophthalmopathy was told apart from stable hyperthyroidism by a 13 V-J model.

This clonotype was found many times. Antigen: not known. V usage is TRBV10-3 and J usage is TRBJ2-7, with 8 bases fitting TRBD1. The clonotype was recovered from a woman aged 25 to 39 with Graves' hyperthyroidism that later progressed to Graves' ophthalmopathy. The sequenced sample consisted of blood. This chain's CDR3 is CAISVPGGQVSSEQYF. The DNA of the CDR3 is TGTGCCATCAGTGTCCCCGGGGGACAGGTGAGCTCCGAGCAGTACTTC.